A single sample is the source of the 20 T cell receptor beta chains below, sequenced in a study of patients and donors after allogeneic stem cell transplantation. MiXCR was run by TCRdb on the RT-PCR reads, yielding one entry per CDR3 protein. The table records some 880,000 distinct CDR3 sequences, roughly 18% of them present only once. Sequences were obtained from blood, either unsorted or a sorted T cell fraction (not recorded which). Receptors originate from a human donor who was either an allogeneic HSCT recipient or a stem cell or donor lymphocyte infusion donor (not recorded which). It is not recorded whose cells these are; they may come from a transplant donor.

V gene TRBV5-1 combines with J gene TRBJ2-7, with D unresolved. Germline-derived CDR1 and CDR2 are SGHRS and YFSETQ. The CDR3 totals 16 residues. Trimming left V 2 bases short and J 1 base short, with 16 bases between. The CDR3 is CASSFGAPKASYEQYF. CDR3 sequence (DNA): TGCGCCAGCAGCTTTGGAGCTCCGAAAGCTTCCTACGAGCAGTACTTC.

The chain couples TRBV20-1 to TRBJ1-5; D is unclear. Trimming shortened V by 1 base and J by 5 bases, and 9 bases separated the two germline ends. Germline V gives CDR1 DFQATT, CDR2 SNEGSKA (reference sequence). The length of the CDR3 is 13 residues. The CDR3 sequence: CSARGPDYQPQHF. CDR3 DNA: TGCAGTGCTAGAGGGCCAGACTATCAGCCCCAGCATTTT.

The chain combines TRBV24-1 with TRBJ2-1; no clear D. The V end lost 4 bases, the J end lost 2 bases, and 14 bases lay between the germline ends. The CDR3 extends over 16 amino acids. Germline CDR1 and CDR2: KGHDR and SFDVKD. CDR3 residues: CATSDPRTPAYNEQFF. As DNA, the CDR3 is TGTGCCACCAGTGACCCTAGGACCCCAGCCTACAATGAGCAGTTCTTC.

The rearrangement links TRBV27 to TRBJ2-3; D is ambiguous. With 5 bases removed from V and 5 bases from J, the gap between germline ends came to 14 bases. Germline CDR1 and CDR2: MNHEY and SMNVEV (reference sequence). This CDR3 comprises 14 residues. Here the CDR3 reads CASSADTNLDTQYF. In nucleotides, the CDR3 is TGTGCCAGCAGTGCAGACACTAACCTAGATACGCAGTATTTT.

The genes are TRBV7-8 and TRBJ2-4; 7 positions match TRBD1. The germline V gene has CDR1 SGHVS and CDR2 FQNEAQ. The V gene end was trimmed by 6 bases and the J gene end by 3 bases; junction bases not matched to a gene: 5. This CDR3 contains 14 residues. The CDR3 region has the DNA TGTGCCAGCAGTTTTACAGGGGACAAAAACATTCAGTACTTC. This sequence encodes CASSFTGDKNIQYF.

This clonotype appeared a few times. V usage is TRBV3-1 and J usage is TRBJ1-2; D unresolved. The V and J ends lost 4 bases and 5 bases respectively, with 14 bases between them. Germline-derived CDR1 and CDR2 are LGHDT and YNNKEL (reference sequence). This CDR3 is 14 amino acids long. In DNA form, the CDR3 reads TGTGCCAGCAGCCTTGGGCGCAGAACTTATGGCTACACCTTC. The encoded protein is CASSLGRRTYGYTF.

This chain connects TRBV5-5 to TRBJ2-2; D might be TRBD1 (5 bases). Per germline, CDR1 SGHKS and CDR2 YYEKEE (reference sequence). Trimming took 4 bases from V and 2 from J, leaving 9 bases between them. This CDR3 is 14 amino acids long. CDR3 residues: CASSTDSNTGELFF. For the CDR3, the DNA is TGTGCCAGCAGCACCGACAGTAACACCGGGGAGCTGTTTTTT.

There are many counts of this clonotype. This chain connects TRBV5-1 to TRBJ2-5; TRBD1 matches 10 bases. The CDR3 contains 14 residues. Germline V gene lookup returns CDR1 SGHRS and CDR2 YFSETQ. Germline trimming cut 4 bases from V and 4 bases from J; bases unmatched to any gene: 4. This chain's CDR3 is CASSEGQGRETQYF. The CDR3 DNA reads TGCGCCAGCAGCGAGGGACAGGGGAGAGAGACCCAGTACTTC.

This clonotype appeared a few times. This sequence joins TRBV27 and TRBJ2-3, with D possibly called TRBD1 or TRBD2 (5 bases each). The germline V gene has CDR1 MNHEY and CDR2 SMNVEV (reference sequence). Trimming stripped 1 base from V and 3 bases from J, with 8 bases between. The CDR3 extends over 14 amino acids. CDR3 sequence (DNA): TGTGCCAGCAGTTTATTGGGGGAAACAGATACGCAGTATTTT. Translating gives CASSLLGETDTQYF.

The chain recombines TRBV7-9 with TRBJ2-2; TRBD1 matches at 10 bases. In germline, CDR1 is SEHNR, CDR2 FQNEAQ (reference sequence). The J segment lost 9 bases and the V segment lost 5 bases, leaving 12 bases of the junction unmatched. The CDR3 has 16 amino acids. Here the CDR3 DNA reads TGTGCCAGCAGCCACACTGGGACAGGGGATAGCAGGGAGCTGTTTTTT. It encodes CASSHTGTGDSRELFF.

This clonotype was observed a handful of times. The chain joins TRBV27 to TRBJ2-2; the D is unclear. This CDR3 contains 15 residues. Germline CDR1 reads MNHEY; CDR2 reads SMNVEV (reference sequence). Trimming took 3 bases from V and 4 from J, leaving 12 bases between them. Here the CDR3 reads CASSLALSGTGELFF. The CDR3 DNA sequence: TGTGCCAGCAGTTTGGCCCTGAGTGGCACCGGGGAGCTGTTTTTT.

The gene calls are TRBV2 and TRBJ2-7; possibly TRBD2 for D (6 bases). V lost 3 bases to trimming and J lost 7 bases, with 16 bases between them. CDR1 and CDR2 from the germline V gene are SNHLY and FYNNEI. This CDR3 spans 14 amino acids. This CDR3 is CASSDLVWSGEQYF. As DNA, the CDR3 is TGTGCCAGCAGTGATTTGGTCTGGAGCGGGGAGCAGTACTTC.

The rearrangement links TRBV21-1 to TRBJ2-2; the table assigns TRBD2, which was not confirmed against the DNA. TRBV21-1 is reported as a pseudogene. The CDR3 is made up of 18 amino acids. The CDR3 nucleotides read TGTGCCAGCAGCAAAAATCGGGAGGTAGGGAGGAACACCGGGGAGCTGTTTTTT. It codes for CASSKNREVGRNTGELFF.

This clonotype was detected only a few times. The chain couples TRBV4-3 to TRBJ2-1; the D is unclear. Germline CDR1 and CDR2: LGHNA and YSLEER. This CDR3 is 16 amino acids long. The germline V and J ends were trimmed by 1 base and 3 bases, with 13 bases remaining between them. As DNA, the CDR3 is TGCGCCAGCAGCCAAGGGAACAGCGTTGGCTACAATGAGCAGTTCTTC. This sequence encodes CASSQGNSVGYNEQFF.

This clonotype was seen at least ten times. DNA of the CDR3: TGTGCCAGCAGCTTAGCCCAAGGGGAGCTGTTTTTT. Translating gives CASSLAQGELFF. The chain couples TRBV7-3 to TRBJ2-2; D ambiguous. Trimming left V 2 bases short and J 8 bases short, with 6 bases between. Germline-derived CDR1 and CDR2 are SGHTA and FQGTGA. The CDR3 covers 12 residues. Drawing the rest from reference TRBV7-3 and TRBJ2-2, the complete variable domain is GAGVSQTPSNKVTEKGKYVELRCDPISGHTALYWYRQSLGQGPEFLIYFQGTGAADDSGLPNDRFFAVRPEGSVSTLKIQRTERGDSAVYLCASSLAQGELFFGEGSRLTVL.

This clonotype was seen a handful of times. J is TRBJ2-5 and V is TRBV29-1, with D uncertain. Trimming stripped 0 bases from V and 0 bases from J, with 2 bases between. Per the germline V gene, CDR1 is SQVTM and CDR2 is ANQGSEA. The CDR3 consists of 12 residues. For the CDR3, the DNA is TGCAGCGTTGAAGAATACCAAGAGACCCAGTACTTC. Translated: CSVEEYQETQYF.

This clonotype was counted a few times. The V gene is TRBV4-1, the J gene TRBJ2-1; TRBD1 is a possible D gene (5 bases). The CDR3 has 14 residues. Germline V gene sequence: CDR1 MGHRA, CDR2 YSYEKL. V gave up 0 bases and J gave up 2 bases, with 5 bases separating them. The CDR3 loop is CASSQEDTYNEQFF. In DNA form, the CDR3 reads TGCGCCAGCAGCCAAGAGGACACCTACAATGAGCAGTTCTTC.

The chain couples TRBV20-1 to TRBJ1-1; D is unclear. Deletions cut 4 bases from V and 11 bases from J, with 11 bases between. The CDR3 has 10 amino acids. Germline CDR1 DFQATT, CDR2 SNEGSKA (reference sequence). In DNA, the CDR3 is TGCAGTGCTATTTGGCACACGGCTTTCTTT. This sequence encodes CSAIWHTAFF.

This sequence joins TRBV11-3 and TRBJ2-1; 12 nucleotides match TRBD2. This CDR3 spans 16 amino acids. Germline CDR1 reads SGHNT; CDR2 reads YENEEA. V was pared by 5 bases and J by 8 bases, with 10 bases of the junction left unmatched. DNA for the CDR3: TGTGCCAGCAGCCCAACGCCTAGCGGGGGGGCCCATGAGCAGTTCTTC. Translated: CASSPTPSGGAHEQFF.

This chain connects TRBV6-6 to TRBJ1-5; D ambiguous. The CDR3 consists of 13 residues. Trimming removed 0 bases at V and 7 bases at J, with 7 bases between. Germline CDR1 MNHNY, CDR2 SVGAGI (reference sequence). CDR3 loop: CASSYSNQQPQHF. In DNA form, the CDR3 reads TGTGCCAGCAGTTACTCGAACCAACAGCCCCAGCATTTT.